Each of the 12 T cell receptor beta chains below was sequenced from the same sample in a study of blood T cell repertoires in COVID-19 (dated by TCRdb to the early 2020s). Library preparation used the immunoSEQ multiplex PCR assay. TCRdb obtained this table from immuneACCESS and retained in-frame rearrangements with V and J assigned. These tables miss some clones; where compared with another copy, unresolved V genes account for less than half of the shortfall, and the remainder is unexplained. The sample records approximately 280,000 clones, roughly 83% of which are singletons. The leading ten clones occupy roughly 1.5% of the sample. Sequencing used peripheral blood. Receptors originate from a human donor with COVID-19, enrolled during active disease. The donor label of this sample is uncertain.

The CDR3 DNA sequence: TGTGCCAGCAGCTTTGTTACAGGGACCTACGAGCAGTACTTC. Its protein product is CASSFVTGTYEQYF. This chain links TRBV5-6 with TRBJ2-7, with D possibly matching TRBD1 (6 bases). V was trimmed by 2 bases and J by 2 bases, leaving 11 bases between them. Germline V CDR1 and CDR2: SGHDT, YYEEEE. This CDR3 is 14 amino acids long. The variable domain in full, completed from reference TRBV5-6 and TRBJ2-7, reads DAGVTQSPTHLIKTRGQQVTLRCSPKSGHDTVSWYQQALGQGPQFIFQYYEEEERQRGNFPDRFSGHQFPNYSSELNVNALLLGDSALYLCASSFVTGTYEQYFGPGTRLTVT.

This chain's CDR3 is CASSPLRDRVTDTQYF. The CDR3 DNA reads as TGTGCCAGCAGCCCGCTGCGGGACAGGGTCACAGATACGCAGTATTTT. The chain is built from TRBV5-6 and TRBJ2-3; 9 bases align to TRBD1. Per germline, CDR1 SGHDT and CDR2 YYEEEE. The CDR3 covers 16 residues. V lost 4 bases and J lost 2; bases outside the gene matches: 8.

The rearrangement uses TRBV7-2 and TRBJ2-7, with TRBD1 matching over 7 bases. This CDR3 is built from 14 residues. V trimming: 3 bases; J trimming: 3 bases; junction bases outside the gene matches: 5. Looked up from germline, CDR1 is SGHTA and CDR2 is FQGNSA. The CDR3 coding sequence is TGTGCCAGCAGCTTGGGTCCAGGGGGCTACGAGCAGTACTTC. Translated, it gives CASSLGPGGYEQYF.

The chain combines TRBV30 with TRBJ1-6; 12 bases fit TRBD1. CDR1 and CDR2 (germline): GTSNPN, SVGIG (reference sequence). V was clipped by 0 bases and J by 8 bases; unmatched bases: 5. The CDR3 contains 16 residues. CDR3: CAWSVGTGGGYSPLHF. CDR3 DNA: TGTGCCTGGAGTGTGGGGACAGGGGGCGGTTATTCACCCCTCCACTTT.

This clone was observed a handful of times. This chain joins TRBV19 and TRBJ1-1; D remains ambiguous. V lost 7 bases and J lost 2, with 14 bases in between. Germline V gives CDR1 LNHDA, CDR2 SQIVND (reference sequence). This CDR3 comprises 14 residues. CDR3 residues: CASTTGRVNTEAFF. In DNA form, the CDR3 reads TGTGCCAGTACCACCGGGAGGGTTAACACTGAAGCTTTCTTT.

The rearrangement links TRBV3-1 (or the pseudogene TRBV3-2) to TRBJ1-6; 9 bases fit TRBD1. Germline CDR1 and CDR2: LGHDT and YNNKEL (reference sequence). V shed 4 bases and J 8 bases; nucleotides not matched to a gene: 15. This CDR3 comprises 18 residues. The CDR3 loop reads CASSRNPGQGLMDSPLHF. The CDR3 bases are TGTGCCAGCAGCCGAAACCCGGGACAGGGTTTGATGGATTCACCCCTCCACTTT.

Comment on this clone: The junction shows a germline mismatch at one end, possibly a read error. V gene TRBV28 combines with J gene TRBJ1-2, with TRBD1 identical over 8 bases. This CDR3 is built from 12 residues. The germline V gene has CDR1 MDHEN and CDR2 SYDVKM. CDR3 loop: CASSLRQGRSLF. Written as DNA, the CDR3 is TGTGCCAGCAGCCTCCGACAGGGGAGAAGTCTGTTC.

The chain employs TRBV9 and TRBJ2-2; TRBD2 aligns across 7 bases. The V gene end was trimmed by 2 bases and the J gene end by 6 bases; junction bases not matched to a gene: 10. The CDR3 length is 16 residues. Germline V lookup: CDR1 SGDLS, CDR2 YYNGEE. CDR3 nucleotides: TGTGCCAGCAGCGTCCAGACTAGCCCCATGGCCGGGGAGCTGTTTTTT. This gives the protein CASSVQTSPMAGELFF.

The chain uses TRBV5-1 and TRBJ2-3; 12 bases line up with TRBD1. The germline V gene encodes CDR1 SGHRS and CDR2 YFSETQ. V lost 0 bases and J lost 5; bases outside the gene matches: 4. The CDR3 is 16 amino acids. CDR3 amino acids: CASSLAGQGAEDTQYF. CDR3 nucleotides: TGCGCCAGCAGCTTGGCGGGACAGGGGGCCGAAGATACGCAGTATTTT.

V usage is TRBV6-6 and J usage is TRBJ1-1, with D tentatively TRBD1 (6 bases). The CDR3 has 14 residues. The V end was cut by 5 bases, the J end by 5 bases, with 15 bases between. Germline CDR1 reads MNHNY; CDR2 reads SVGAGI (reference sequence). The CDR3: CASSPRTETTEAFF. The CDR3 bases are TGTGCCAGCAGTCCTCGGACAGAGACTACTGAAGCTTTCTTT.

The gene calls are TRBV6-1 and TRBJ1-2; 8 nucleotides align to TRBD1. This CDR3 has 17 residues. V trimming: 3 bases; J trimming: 4 bases; junction bases outside the gene matches: 13. CDR1 is MNHNS, CDR2 SASEGT, per germline. CDR3 sequence: CASSDGLVTGGAYGYTF. CDR3 DNA: TGTGCCAGCAGTGATGGCCTGGTAACAGGGGGGGCCTATGGCTACACCTTC.

The CDR3 region is CASTAPTGAALYEQYF. The CDR3 nucleotides read TGTGCCAGCACAGCTCCCACGGGAGCGGCCCTCTACGAGCAGTACTTC. The chain uses TRBV28 and TRBJ2-7, with D possibly matching TRBD2 (6 bases). CDR1 and CDR2 from the germline V gene are MDHEN and SYDVKM. The CDR3 sequence is 16 residues long. Trimming removed 7 bases at V and 3 bases at J, with 22 bases between.